This T cell receptor (beta chain) emerged from a study of control samples from healthy donors and cancer patients. This clone is termed large. Assay used: immunoSEQ multiplex PCR; TCRdb lists only in-frame clones, some missing. Among roughly 150,000 clones listed, around 90% were seen once. Germline lookup yields CDR1 MNHEY and CDR2 SVGEGT. Trimming took 6 bases from V and 0 from J, leaving 27 bases between them. This CDR3 spans 20 amino acids. Sequencing used blood. This clonotype originated in a man aged 25-45 years in good health. The rearrangement links TRBV6-2 or TRBV6-3 to TRBJ1-5; the D is unclear. CDR3: CASSSPTGSSYSDSNQPQHF. The CDR3 bases are TGTGCCAGCAGCTCCCCGACGGGTTCTTCTTATTCGGATAGCAATCAGCCCCAGCATTTT.